These 29 T cell receptor beta chains were all obtained from the same sample, sequenced in a study of blood T cell repertoires in COVID-19. This table comes from immunoSEQ multiplex PCR, and its TCRdb copy is limited to in-frame clones, with some not included. The table has over 300,000 clones, 89% seen once; the top ten hold about 9.9%. Sequenced sample: PBMCs or T cells enriched from blood (not recorded which). These receptors all stem from a middle-aged woman who had recovered from COVID-19.

The rearrangement joins TRBV12-3 or TRBV12-4 to TRBJ1-1; the D gene is possibly TRBD1 (5 bases). CDR3 length: 11 residues. V lost 5 bases and J lost 6, with 7 bases in between. CDR3 in DNA: TGTGCCAGCAGTCGGACACCTGAAGCTTTCTTT. Encoded protein: CASSRTPEAFF.

This chain links TRBV10-3 with TRBJ2-2, with D unclear. V gave up 3 bases and J gave up 4 bases, with 12 bases separating them. The CDR3 covers 15 residues. Per germline, CDR1 ENHRY and CDR2 SYGVKD. CDR3 coding DNA: TGTGCCATCAGTGAATCTCTGGAGATCACCGGGGAGCTGTTTTTT. It is translated as CAISESLEITGELFF.

This chain connects TRBV7-9 to TRBJ2-1, with a possible D match to TRBD1 (6 bases). Trimming took off 1 base at V and 7 bases at J, with 14 bases between the two ends. There are 15 residues in the CDR3. Germline CDR1 reads SEHNR; CDR2 reads FQNEAQ (reference sequence). CDR3 protein: CASSLVAGVGNEQFF. The CDR3 DNA is TGTGCCAGCAGCTTAGTCGCAGGGGTAGGGAATGAGCAGTTCTTC.

The V gene is TRBV11-2, the J gene TRBJ2-2; TRBD2 matches at 14 bases. This CDR3 is built from 19 residues. The ends lost 0 bases at V and 3 bases at J; junction bases unmatched: 6. Germline assignment: CDR1 SGHAT and CDR2 FQNNGV. CDR3 amino acids: CASSLDVGLAGEYTGELFF. The CDR3 DNA sequence: TGTGCCAGCAGCTTAGATGTGGGACTAGCGGGAGAGTACACCGGGGAGCTGTTTTTT.

The chain is built from TRBV11-3 and TRBJ2-5; D perhaps matches TRBD1 (6 bases). Trimming removed 4 bases from V and 2 bases from J, with 14 bases in between. The CDR3 extends over 15 amino acids. Germline V gene lookup returns CDR1 SGHNT and CDR2 YENEEA. CDR3 nucleotides: TGTGCCAGCAGCTGGGGGCCCAACGCTCAAGAGACCCAGTACTTC. Translating gives CASSWGPNAQETQYF.

This clone is a singleton in its sample. This chain joins TRBV7-9 and TRBJ2-5; TRBD2 agrees at 7 bases. Losses at the gene ends were 6 bases for V and 7 bases for J; bases not matched to a gene: 14. The CDR3 totals 15 residues. The germline V gene encodes CDR1 SEHNR and CDR2 FQNEAQ (reference sequence). CDR3 protein: CASSPPGGEMGTQYF. The CDR3 nucleotides are TGTGCCAGCAGTCCACCTGGGGGGGAGATGGGGACCCAGTACTTC.

This rearrangement joins TRBV4-1 to TRBJ1-4, with TRBD1 matching 9 bases. This CDR3 is built from 16 residues. Germline V lookup: CDR1 MGHRA, CDR2 YSYEKL. Trimming took 4 bases from V and 4 from J; bases not matched to a gene: 7. The CDR3, as DNA: TGCGCCAGCAGCCCGTACAGGGGGCAGGGTAATGAAAAACTGTTTTTT. This gives the protein CASSPYRGQGNEKLFF.

The chain carries TRBV30 and TRBJ2-1; 8 nucleotides align to TRBD2. The CDR3 extends over 15 amino acids. With 0 bases clipped from V and 8 bases from J, the junction kept 9 bases outside the gene matches. Germline V gives CDR1 GTSNPN, CDR2 SVGIG (reference sequence). Here the CDR3 DNA reads TGTGCCTGGAGTGTAACGGGAGGGCCGAATGATGAGCAGTTCTTC. This translates into CAWSVTGGPNDEQFF.

The chain combines TRBV7-2 with TRBJ2-3, with a weak D call TRBD2 (6 bases). V shed 1 base and J shed 9 bases, with 11 bases lying between them. Per the germline V gene, CDR1 is SGHTA and CDR2 is FQGNSA. The CDR3 length is 13 residues. CDR3 sequence (DNA): TGTGCCAGCAGCTTAGGAGCGGGTCGGACGCAGTATTTT. Protein sequence: CASSLGAGRTQYF.

The V and J genes are TRBV9 and TRBJ2-5, with 14 bases fitting TRBD2. V trimming: 3 bases; J trimming: 4 bases; junction bases outside the gene matches: 8. The CDR3 consists of 17 residues. Germline values: CDR1 SGDLS, CDR2 YYNGEE. As DNA, the CDR3 is TGTGCCAGCAGCGCCCGACTAGCGGGGGGGCCGGGAGAGACCCAGTACTTC. This codes for CASSARLAGGPGETQYF. The complete variable domain, with remaining parts taken from reference TRBV9 and TRBJ2-5, reads DSGVTQTPKHLITATGQRVTLRCSPRSGDLSVYWYQQSLDQGLQFLIQYYNGEERAKGNILERFSAQQFPDLHSELNLSSLELGDSALYFCASSARLAGGPGETQYFGPGTRLLVL.

The V call is TRBV19, the J call TRBJ2-3; 7 nucleotides match TRBD2. Trimming took 7 bases from V and 3 from J; bases not matched to a gene: 4. CDR3 length equals 13 residues. Looked up from germline, CDR1 is LNHDA and CDR2 is SQIVND (reference sequence). The CDR3 nucleotides are TGTGCCAGTAACACGGGACTAACAGATACGCAGTATTTT. This codes for CASNTGLTDTQYF.

This clone appeared a single time. The chain recombines TRBV30 with TRBJ1-6, with D possibly TRBD1 on 5 matching bases. From germline, CDR1 is GTSNPN and CDR2 SVGIG (reference sequence). This CDR3 has 16 amino acids. V was cut by 4 bases and J by 1 base, with 14 bases left in between. The CDR3 region is CAWKVGGRSYNSPLHF. The DNA of the CDR3 is TGTGCCTGGAAGGTCGGGGGACGTTCCTATAATTCACCCCTCCACTTT.

This clone has only one observation. V is TRBV6-2 or TRBV6-3 and J is TRBJ1-1, with D possibly being TRBD1 (5 bases). This CDR3 contains 13 residues. Trimming removed 2 bases from V and 7 bases from J, with 11 bases in between. Germline loops: CDR1 MNHEY, CDR2 SVGEGT. This CDR3 is CASSYAGGNEAFF. CDR3 nucleotide sequence: TGTGCCAGCAGTTACGCTGGGGGGAATGAAGCTTTCTTT.

The chain couples TRBV4-2 to TRBJ2-5, with D perhaps TRBD2 (6 bases). Trimming pared 4 bases from V and 3 bases from J, leaving 12 bases between. The CDR3 has 14 residues. Germline V gives CDR1 LGHNA, CDR2 YNFKEQ. CDR3 in amino acids: CASSPAGKEETQYF. CDR3 bases: TGTGCCAGCAGCCCGGCGGGAAAAGAAGAGACCCAGTACTTC.

The V call is TRBV4-3, the J call TRBJ1-1; D call uncertain. V lost 0 bases and J lost 1, with 15 bases in between. The germline gives CDR1 LGHNA, CDR2 YSLEER. This CDR3 contains 17 residues. The CDR3 DNA sequence: TGCGCCAGCAGCCAAGACAGGACCAGCCGGGGGAACACTGAAGCTTTCTTT. Amino acids: CASSQDRTSRGNTEAFF.

The V call is TRBV2, the J call TRBJ2-1; TRBD2 might be the D (6 bases). Germline values: CDR1 SNHLY, CDR2 FYNNEI. The germline V and J ends were trimmed by 6 bases and 0 bases, with 12 bases remaining between them. The CDR3 is 15 residues long. CDR3: CASRIGGSSYNEQFF. The CDR3 DNA reads as TGTGCCAGCAGGATCGGAGGGAGCTCCTACAATGAGCAGTTCTTC.

The DNA for the CDR3 is TGTGCCAGCAGGATCTCCGGGACAGGGGGCAGCTCCTATAATTCACCCCTCCACTTT. Its protein is CASRISGTGGSSYNSPLHF. This sequence joins TRBV27 and TRBJ1-6; 12 bases line up with TRBD1. Unmatched junction bases numbered 9, after V lost 6 bases and J lost 0 bases. The CDR3 sequence is 19 residues long. Germline loops: CDR1 MNHEY, CDR2 SMNVEV (reference sequence).

The genes are TRBV19 and TRBJ2-1; tentatively, D is TRBD2 (5 bases). The germline gives CDR1 LNHDA, CDR2 SQIVND (reference sequence). Trimming cost V 6 bases and J 8 bases, with 20 bases left between them. This CDR3 is built from 15 residues. The CDR3 sequence: CASSRTELSRDEQFF. CDR3 nucleotides: TGTGCCAGTAGCCGGACTGAACTTTCACGGGATGAGCAGTTCTTC.

The rearrangement links TRBV24-1 to TRBJ2-2, with D possibly TRBD2 on 6 matching bases. Trimming shortened V by 1 base and J by 1 base, and 9 bases separated the two germline ends. The V gene's germline CDR1 is KGHDR and CDR2 SFDVKD. The CDR3 totals 16 residues. Here the CDR3 reads CATSDFEEGNTGELFF. In nucleotides, the CDR3 is TGTGCCACCAGTGATTTCGAGGAGGGGAACACCGGGGAGCTGTTTTTT.

The rearrangement uses TRBV28 and TRBJ1-3; 10 bases line up with TRBD1. CDR3 length: 14 amino acids. Germline trimming cut 11 bases from V and 8 bases from J; bases unmatched to any gene: 12. Germline-derived CDR1 and CDR2 are MDHEN and SYDVKM. CDR3 sequence (DNA): TGTGCCTCATCGTCGGGACAGGGGACGTACACCATATATTTT. Amino acid sequence: CASSSGQGTYTIYF. Together with reference TRBV28 and TRBJ1-3, the CDR3 gives the full variable domain: DVKVTQSSRYLVKRTGEKVFLECVQDMDHENMFWYRQDPGLGLRLIYFSYDVKMKEKGDIPEGYSVSREKKERFSLILESASTNQTSMYLCASSSGQGTYTIYFGEGSWLTVV.

The sample holds a few counts of this clone. Other nucleotide sequences in the sample specify the same CDR3. The CDR3 DNA sequence: TGTGCCAGCAGTTTACTGCGGGGCACCGGGGAGCTGTTTTTT. Protein: CASSLLRGTGELFF. The chain carries TRBV28 and TRBJ2-2; TRBD2 might be the D (6 bases). With 2 bases removed from V and 4 bases from J, the gap between germline ends came to 8 bases. This CDR3 has 14 amino acids. Germline V gene data show CDR1 as MDHEN and CDR2 as SYDVKM.

In DNA, the CDR3 is TGTGCCATCAGCTTGGGGGCCGAGCAGTACTTC. This translates into CAISLGAEQYF. The V call is TRBV10-3, the J call TRBJ2-7; TRBD1 is a possible D gene (6 bases). CDR1 is ENHRY, CDR2 SYGVKD, per germline. This CDR3 has 11 residues. Trimming cost V 6 bases and J 6 bases, with 9 bases left between them.

The chain carries TRBV4-2 and TRBJ1-2; no firm D call. V was trimmed by 3 bases and J by 0 bases, leaving 17 bases between them. The CDR3 contains 17 residues. Germline CDR1 is LGHNA and CDR2 is YNFKEQ. CDR3 loop: CASSQPQKTQANYGYTF. The CDR3, as DNA: TGTGCCAGCAGCCAGCCACAGAAAACGCAAGCTAACTATGGCTACACCTTC.

The V gene is TRBV7-9, the J gene TRBJ2-3; possible D gene TRBD1, 6 bases. The CDR3 totals 16 residues. Trimming stripped 4 bases from V and 0 bases from J, with 14 bases between. Germline CDR1 reads SEHNR; CDR2 reads FQNEAQ (reference sequence). CDR3 residues: CASSSNREPSTDTQYF. As DNA, the CDR3 is TGTGCCAGCAGCTCCAACAGGGAACCTAGCACAGATACGCAGTATTTT. Combining the CDR3 with reference TRBV7-9 and TRBJ2-3 gives the whole variable domain DTGVSQNPRHKITKRGQNVTFRCDPISEHNRLYWYRQTLGQGPEFLTYFQNEAQLEKSRLLSDRFSAERPKGSFSTLEIQRTEQGDSAMYLCASSSNREPSTDTQYFGPGTRLTVL.

This clone has a handful of counts. This rearrangement joins TRBV28 to TRBJ2-7; the D gene is possibly TRBD2 (6 bases). Deletions cut 5 bases from V and 7 bases from J, with 9 bases between. The CDR3 spans 11 residues. Germline loops: CDR1 MDHEN, CDR2 SYDVKM. In DNA form, the CDR3 reads TGTGCCAGCAGTCGGGGGTGGGAGCAGTACTTC. It encodes CASSRGWEQYF. Based on the CDR3 plus reference TRBV28 and TRBJ2-7, the full variable domain is DVKVTQSSRYLVKRTGEKVFLECVQDMDHENMFWYRQDPGLGLRLIYFSYDVKMKEKGDIPEGYSVSREKKERFSLILESASTNQTSMYLCASSRGWEQYFGPGTRLTVT.

This clone was seen once. V and J are TRBV5-1 and TRBJ2-3; 8 positions match TRBD1. CDR3 length: 15 residues. Germline V gene data show CDR1 as SGHRS and CDR2 as YFSETQ. With V trimmed by 2 bases and J by 2 bases, 4 bases remained unmatched. The CDR3 DNA sequence: TGCGCCAGCAGCTTATGGACAGGGAACACAGATACGCAGTATTTT. It encodes CASSLWTGNTDTQYF.

This clone was detected once. CDR3 bases: TGTGCCAGCAGCCCTGGGACTAGCGGGAACGTAGACAATGAGCAGTTCTTC. As protein: CASSPGTSGNVDNEQFF. V is TRBV7-9 and J is TRBJ2-1; 13 nucleotides match TRBD2. The CDR3 contains 17 residues. J lost 5 bases, V lost 5 bases, and 9 bases had no gene match. Germline assignment: CDR1 SEHNR and CDR2 FQNEAQ (reference sequence).

The chain is built from TRBV24-1 and TRBJ1-4; 8 bases agree with TRBD1. CDR1 is KGHDR, CDR2 SFDVKD, per germline. The CDR3 runs to 14 residues. Losses at the gene ends were 2 bases for V and 10 bases for J; bases not matched to a gene: 5. DNA of the CDR3: TGTGCCACCAGTGATTCAGGGGGCGGAAGAAAACTGTTTTTT. Translation gives CATSDSGGGRKLFF.

The chain is built from TRBV24-1 and TRBJ2-3; TRBD1 aligns across 10 bases. V lost 2 bases to trimming and J lost 4 bases; unmatched junction nucleotides: 2. The CDR3 sequence is 15 residues long. Looked up from germline, CDR1 is KGHDR and CDR2 is SFDVKD. The CDR3, as DNA: TGTGCCACCAGTGATTCGGACAGGGGGGCAGATACGCAGTATTTT. Translating gives CATSDSDRGADTQYF.